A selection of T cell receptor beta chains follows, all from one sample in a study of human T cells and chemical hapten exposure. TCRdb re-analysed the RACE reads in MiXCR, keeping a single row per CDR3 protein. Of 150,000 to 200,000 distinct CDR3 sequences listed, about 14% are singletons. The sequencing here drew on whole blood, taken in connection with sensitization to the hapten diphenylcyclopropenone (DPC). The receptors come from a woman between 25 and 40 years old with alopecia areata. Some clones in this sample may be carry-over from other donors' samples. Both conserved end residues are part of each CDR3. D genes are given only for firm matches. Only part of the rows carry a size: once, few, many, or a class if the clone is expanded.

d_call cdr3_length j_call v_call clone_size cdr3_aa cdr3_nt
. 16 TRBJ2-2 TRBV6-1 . CASSEVVSVNTGELFF TGTGCCAGCAGTGAAGTCGTTAGCGTGAACACCGGGGAGCTGTTTTTT
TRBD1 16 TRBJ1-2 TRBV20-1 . CSAASGGRDANYGYTF TGCAGTGCAGCCTCAGGGGGTAGAGATGCTAACTATGGCTACACCTTC
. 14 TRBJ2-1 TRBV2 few CASRGRSEYNEQFF TGTGCCAGCAGGGGACGGTCAGAATACAATGAGCAGTTCTTC
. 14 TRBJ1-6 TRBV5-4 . CASRPDNGNSPLHF TGTGCCAGCAGGCCGGACAACGGGAATTCACCCCTCCACTTT
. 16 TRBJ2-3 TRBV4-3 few CASSQEGAVPTDTQYF TGCGCCAGCAGCCAAGAAGGCGCAGTCCCCACAGATACGCAGTATTTT
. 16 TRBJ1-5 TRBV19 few CASSIRQGGGNQPQHF TGTGCCAGTAGTATAAGGCAGGGTGGAGGCAATCAGCCCCAGCATTTT
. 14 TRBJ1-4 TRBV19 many CASSTSPLGEKLFF TGTGCCAGTAGTACGAGTCCCTTGGGCGAAAAACTGTTTTTT
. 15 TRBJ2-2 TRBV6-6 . CASSLLITPTGELFF TGTGCCAGCAGCCTATTAATTACCCCAACCGGGGAGCTGTTTTTT
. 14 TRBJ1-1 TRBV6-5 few CASSRDTWGTEAFF TGTGCCAGCAGTCGGGACACCTGGGGTACTGAAGCTTTCTTT
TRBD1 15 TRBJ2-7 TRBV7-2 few CASSIADRGSYEQYF TGTGCCAGCAGCATCGCGGACAGGGGCTCCTACGAGCAGTACTTC
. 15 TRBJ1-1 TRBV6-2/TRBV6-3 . CASSYPGGGGTEAFF TGTGCCAGCAGTTACCCGGGGGGAGGAGGCACTGAAGCTTTCTTT
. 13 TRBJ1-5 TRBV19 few CASSISFGQPQHF TGTGCCAGTAGTATATCTTTCGGTCAGCCCCAGCATTTT
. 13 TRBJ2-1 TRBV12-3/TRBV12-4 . CASSFNRANEQFF TGTGCCAGCAGTTTTAACAGAGCCAATGAGCAGTTCTTC
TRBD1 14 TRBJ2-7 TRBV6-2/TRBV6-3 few CASSRAGTVYEQYF TGTGCCAGCAGTCGAGCCGGGACAGTCTACGAGCAGTACTTC
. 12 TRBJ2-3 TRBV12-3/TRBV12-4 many CASSLFADTQYF TGTGCCAGCAGTTTGTTTGCAGATACGCAGTATTTT
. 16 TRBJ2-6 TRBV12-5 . CASGLVKTVGANVLTF TGTGCTAGTGGTTTGGTGAAAACAGTCGGGGCCAACGTCCTGACTTTC
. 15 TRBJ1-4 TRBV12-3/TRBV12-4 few CASTVGASGHEKLFF TGTGCCAGCACCGTAGGGGCCAGCGGGCACGAAAAACTGTTTTTT
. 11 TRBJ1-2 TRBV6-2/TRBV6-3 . CASMGYPGYTF TGTGCCAGCATGGGGTATCCTGGCTACACCTTC
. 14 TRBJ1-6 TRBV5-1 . CASSSDTGYSPLHF TGCGCCAGCAGCTCTGACACCGGTTATTCACCCCTCCACTTT
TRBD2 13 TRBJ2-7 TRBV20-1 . CSASLAGGYEQYF TGCAGTGCTAGCCTAGCGGGAGGCTACGAGCAGTACTTC
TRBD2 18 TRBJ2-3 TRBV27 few CASSTRGGTARRTDTQYF TGTGCCAGCAGTACCCGGGGGGGGACTGCGCGACGCACAGATACGCAGTATTTT
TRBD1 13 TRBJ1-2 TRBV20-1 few CSASWDRGYGYTF TGCAGTGCTAGTTGGGACAGAGGCTATGGCTACACCTTC
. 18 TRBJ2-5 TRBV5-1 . CASSLALAPGASGETQYF TGCGCCAGCAGCTTGGCCCTTGCACCGGGCGCCTCCGGGGAGACCCAGTACTTC
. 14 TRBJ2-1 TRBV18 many CASSPQRTHQEQFF TGTGCCAGCTCACCACAAAGAACACATCAAGAGCAGTTCTTC
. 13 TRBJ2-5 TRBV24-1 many CAPQQWTEETQYF TGTGCCCCTCAACAGTGGACAGAGGAGACCCAGTACTTC
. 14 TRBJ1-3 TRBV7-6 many CASSLVGVGNTIYF TGTGCCAGCAGCTTAGTAGGGGTTGGAAACACCATATATTTT
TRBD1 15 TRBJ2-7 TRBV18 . CASSPGQGEAYEQYF TGTGCCAGCTCACCGGGACAGGGGGAAGCCTACGAGCAGTACTTC
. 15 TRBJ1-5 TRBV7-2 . CASSSRANSNQPQHF TGTGCCAGCAGTTCACGGGCAAATAGCAATCAGCCCCAGCATTTT
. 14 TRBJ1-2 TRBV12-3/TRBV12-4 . CASSPGEEDYGYTF TGTGCCAGCAGTCCCGGTGAGGAGGACTATGGCTACACCTTC
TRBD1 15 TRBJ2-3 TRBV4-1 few CASSRGTGVTDTQYF TGCGCCAGCAGCCGGGGGACAGGGGTAACAGATACGCAGTATTTT
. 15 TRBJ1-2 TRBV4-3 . CASSQDLAGSVGYTF TGCGCCAGCAGCCAAGATCTCGCTGGCAGCGTGGGCTACACCTTC
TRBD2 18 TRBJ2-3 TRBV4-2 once CASSQRTTSGGATDTQYF TGTGCCAGCAGCCAACGGACCACTAGCGGGGGGGCCACAGATACGCAGTATTTT
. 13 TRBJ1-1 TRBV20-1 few CSAPPGGGTEAFF TGCAGTGCTCCACCCGGGGGGGGCACTGAAGCTTTCTTT
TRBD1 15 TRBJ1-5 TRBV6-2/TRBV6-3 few CASSHDRGRNQPQHF TGTGCCAGCAGCCACGACAGGGGACGCAATCAGCCCCAGCATTTT
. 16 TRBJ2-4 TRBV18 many CASSPGDKGSKNIQYF TGTGCCAGCTCACCAGGTGATAAGGGGAGCAAAAACATTCAGTACTTC
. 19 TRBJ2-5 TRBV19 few CASSGSGRSGRRQQETQYF TGTGCCAGTAGTGGAAGTGGACGTAGCGGTCGCCGACAACAAGAGACCCAGTACTTC
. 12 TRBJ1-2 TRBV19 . CASTGGGYGYTF TGTGCCAGTACCGGGGGTGGCTATGGCTACACCTTC
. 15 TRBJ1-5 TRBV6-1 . CATSWGFTGNQPQHF TGTGCCACGAGCTGGGGGTTTACTGGCAATCAGCCCCAGCATTTT
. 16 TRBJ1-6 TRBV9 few CASSVDLGTQGSPLHF TGTGCCAGCAGCGTAGACCTAGGGACTCAGGGGTCACCCCTCCACTTT